These T cell receptor beta chains were read from a single sample in a study of blood T cell repertoires in COVID-19. The assay was immunoSEQ multiplex PCR, and TCRdb's table has in-frame clones only and misses some. The repertoire consists of roughly 300,000 clones, with more than 70% occurring once and the leading ten covering about 5.4%. Material for sequencing was PBMCs or T cells enriched from blood (not recorded which). These receptors came from a woman aged 25-40 years who had recovered from COVID-19. Each CDR3 is given with its conserved first and last residue. The order of the fields is V gene, J gene, clone size, D gene, CDR3 DNA, CDR3 protein. The D gene is left open where the match is weak. Clone size, where shown, is once, few, many, or a class for clones that have expanded.

v_call: TRBV7-2; j_call: TRBJ2-1; clone_size: .; d_call: .; cdr3_nt: TGTGCCAGCAGCTTAGGATTTGGCCGCTACAATGAGCAGTTCTTC; cdr3_aa: CASSLGFGRYNEQFF
v_call: TRBV27; j_call: TRBJ2-2; clone_size: once; d_call: .; cdr3_nt: TGTGCCAGCAGTTTATCGGGCTTCGGGGAGCTGTTTTTT; cdr3_aa: CASSLSGFGELFF
v_call: TRBV24-1; j_call: TRBJ2-3; clone_size: .; d_call: TRBD1; cdr3_nt: TGTGCCACCAGTGATTCCCGACAGGGGCGCGCAGATACGCAGTATTTT; cdr3_aa: CATSDSRQGRADTQYF
v_call: TRBV30; j_call: TRBJ1-5; clone_size: .; d_call: TRBD1; cdr3_nt: TGTGCCTGGAGTACGACAGGGCCCCTTTCGCCCCAGCATTTT; cdr3_aa: CAWSTTGPLSPQHF
v_call: TRBV19; j_call: TRBJ1-3; clone_size: once; d_call: .; cdr3_nt: TGTGCCAGTACTGAGACAGGTGACTCTGGAAACACCATATATTTT; cdr3_aa: CASTETGDSGNTIYF
v_call: TRBV4-2; j_call: TRBJ1-2; clone_size: .; d_call: TRBD1; cdr3_nt: TGTGCCAGCAGCCAAGAGAACAGGGGTAGGGGTGGCTACACCTTC; cdr3_aa: CASSQENRGRGGYTF
v_call: TRBV7-9; j_call: TRBJ2-2; clone_size: few; d_call: .; cdr3_nt: TGTGCCAGCAGCTTAGATGGTATAGCTTACACCGGGGAGCTGTTTTTT; cdr3_aa: CASSLDGIAYTGELFF
v_call: TRBV3-1/TRBV3-2; j_call: TRBJ2-5; clone_size: .; d_call: TRBD2; cdr3_nt: TGTGCCAGCAGCCAAGATTCTGGCGGGGGGACACAAGAGACCCAGTACTTC; cdr3_aa: CASSQDSGGGTQETQYF
v_call: TRBV5-1; j_call: TRBJ2-1; clone_size: .; d_call: TRBD2; cdr3_nt: TGCGCCAGCAGCCAGTATACCGGGACTAGTTACAATGAGCAGTTCTTC; cdr3_aa: CASSQYTGTSYNEQFF
v_call: TRBV5-6; j_call: TRBJ1-2; clone_size: .; d_call: .; cdr3_nt: TGTGCCAGCAGCTTGGTAGGGGTGGAATATGGCTACACCTTC; cdr3_aa: CASSLVGVEYGYTF
v_call: TRBV7-8; j_call: TRBJ2-7; clone_size: .; d_call: .; cdr3_nt: TGTGCCAGCAGCTTCGAACAGGGAGCGTACGAGCAGTACTTC; cdr3_aa: CASSFEQGAYEQYF
v_call: TRBV27; j_call: TRBJ1-2; clone_size: once; d_call: TRBD1; cdr3_nt: TGTGCCAGCAGCTCATTAGGGACAGCGCCTCCGGGGGACTATGGCTACACCTTC; cdr3_aa: CASSSLGTAPPGDYGYTF
v_call: TRBV19; j_call: TRBJ1-5; clone_size: few; d_call: .; cdr3_nt: TGTGCCAGTAGTCCAACAGGGAAAAGCAATCAGCCCCAGCATTTT; cdr3_aa: CASSPTGKSNQPQHF
v_call: TRBV12-3/TRBV12-4; j_call: TRBJ1-1; clone_size: .; d_call: .; cdr3_nt: TGTGCCAGCAGTTTTAAGGGGTGGACTGAAGCTTTCTTT; cdr3_aa: CASSFKGWTEAFF
v_call: TRBV15; j_call: TRBJ2-1; clone_size: .; d_call: TRBD2; cdr3_nt: TGTGCCACCAGCAGATCCGGGACTAGCGGGGCTTGGGGGAATGAGCAGTTCTTC; cdr3_aa: CATSRSGTSGAWGNEQFF
v_call: TRBV6-5; j_call: TRBJ1-2; clone_size: .; d_call: .; cdr3_nt: TGTGCCAGCAGTTATGATCGCGAGCTGTATGGCTACACCTTC; cdr3_aa: CASSYDRELYGYTF
v_call: TRBV11-1; j_call: TRBJ1-1; clone_size: .; d_call: TRBD1; cdr3_nt: TGTGCCAGCAGCCTAGCGACGGACAGGGAAGCTTTCTTT; cdr3_aa: CASSLATDREAFF
v_call: TRBV5-1; j_call: TRBJ2-7; clone_size: .; d_call: TRBD2; cdr3_nt: TGCGCCAGCAGCTCTTGGACTAGCGGGGGCGGAAGCTCCTACGAGCAGTACTTC; cdr3_aa: CASSSWTSGGGSSYEQYF
v_call: TRBV10-3; j_call: TRBJ1-4; clone_size: few; d_call: TRBD1; cdr3_nt: TGTGCCATCAGTCCGGGACAGGACAATGAAAAACTGTTTTTT; cdr3_aa: CAISPGQDNEKLFF
v_call: TRBV5-1; j_call: TRBJ1-6; clone_size: .; d_call: TRBD1; cdr3_nt: TGCGCCAGCAGCCCCGGACAGGGTCATTCACCCCTCCACTTT; cdr3_aa: CASSPGQGHSPLHF
v_call: TRBV7-9; j_call: TRBJ1-1; clone_size: .; d_call: .; cdr3_nt: TGTGCCAGCAGCCTGGGGTACGGGGATGAAATTGTGGACACTGAAGCTTTCTTT; cdr3_aa: CASSLGYGDEIVDTEAFF
v_call: TRBV10-3; j_call: TRBJ2-2; clone_size: .; d_call: .; cdr3_nt: TGTGCCATCAGTGAGTCGACCAGGGGAGCCGGGGAGCTGTTTTTT; cdr3_aa: CAISESTRGAGELFF
v_call: TRBV15; j_call: TRBJ1-2; clone_size: once; d_call: .; cdr3_nt: TGTGCCACCAGCAGAGAGCGTCCTAACTATGGCTACACCTTC; cdr3_aa: CATSRERPNYGYTF
v_call: TRBV24-1; j_call: TRBJ2-7; clone_size: .; d_call: TRBD1; cdr3_nt: TGTGCCACCTCGAACAGGGGGCTAGGATACGAGCAGTACTTC; cdr3_aa: CATSNRGLGYEQYF
v_call: TRBV3-1/TRBV3-2; j_call: TRBJ2-6; clone_size: .; d_call: TRBD1; cdr3_nt: TGTGCCAGCAGCCCCGACAGGGCTGGGGCCAACGTCCTGACTTTC; cdr3_aa: CASSPDRAGANVLTF
v_call: TRBV5-1; j_call: TRBJ1-1; clone_size: .; d_call: .; cdr3_nt: TGCGCCAGCACCCCAGGGGTAAACATGAAGGACACTGAAGCTTTCTTT; cdr3_aa: CASTPGVNMKDTEAFF
v_call: TRBV18; j_call: TRBJ1-2; clone_size: .; d_call: .; cdr3_nt: TGTGCCAGCTCGTATCCGGGACTGGAGGGCTATGGCTACACCTTC; cdr3_aa: CASSYPGLEGYGYTF
v_call: TRBV5-5; j_call: TRBJ2-1; clone_size: .; d_call: .; cdr3_nt: TGTGCCAGCAGCTTGGTCTCTAGCGATTACAATGAGCAGTTCTTC; cdr3_aa: CASSLVSSDYNEQFF
v_call: TRBV5-8; j_call: TRBJ2-3; clone_size: .; d_call: TRBD1; cdr3_nt: TGTGCCAGCAGCTCTGACAGGGGCACAGATACGCAGTATTTT; cdr3_aa: CASSSDRGTDTQYF
v_call: TRBV6-2/TRBV6-3; j_call: TRBJ2-5; clone_size: .; d_call: .; cdr3_nt: TGTGCCAGCAGCCGTTTGAGGGGGGAGACCCAGTACTTC; cdr3_aa: CASSRLRGETQYF
v_call: TRBV6-4; j_call: TRBJ1-4; clone_size: once; d_call: .; cdr3_nt: TGTGCCAGCAATTTGGTGGGAGGGAGTTCAACTAATGAAAAACTGTTTTTT; cdr3_aa: CASNLVGGSSTNEKLFF
v_call: TRBV5-6; j_call: TRBJ2-7; clone_size: .; d_call: TRBD2; cdr3_nt: TGTGCCAGCTGTATCATCGGGGGGTACGAGCAGTACTTC; cdr3_aa: CASCIIGGYEQYF
v_call: TRBV19; j_call: TRBJ1-1; clone_size: .; d_call: .; cdr3_nt: TGTGCCAGTAGTGCGGGGGCGGGCACTGAAGCTTTCTTT; cdr3_aa: CASSAGAGTEAFF
v_call: TRBV3-1/TRBV3-2; j_call: TRBJ1-1; clone_size: .; d_call: .; cdr3_nt: TGTGCCAGCAGCCATCCAAAGGCGGAGGAAGCTTTCTTT; cdr3_aa: CASSHPKAEEAFF
v_call: TRBV19; j_call: TRBJ1-5; clone_size: .; d_call: .; cdr3_nt: TGTGCCAGCAATCCCTCACCAGGGGCGAGTCAGCCCCAGCATTTT; cdr3_aa: CASNPSPGASQPQHF
v_call: TRBV28; j_call: TRBJ1-1; clone_size: .; d_call: TRBD1; cdr3_nt: TGTGCCAGCAGGGACAGGGCAAACACTGAAGCTTTCTTT; cdr3_aa: CASRDRANTEAFF
v_call: TRBV7-3; j_call: TRBJ1-6; clone_size: .; d_call: .; cdr3_nt: TGTGCCAGCAGCTTAACCTCCGGGGTAGGTTCACCCCTCCACTTT; cdr3_aa: CASSLTSGVGSPLHF
v_call: TRBV5-1; j_call: TRBJ1-2; clone_size: .; d_call: .; cdr3_nt: TGCGCCAGCAGAAAAGGGGACTATGGCTACACCTTC; cdr3_aa: CASRKGDYGYTF
v_call: TRBV10-3; j_call: TRBJ2-3; clone_size: .; d_call: .; cdr3_nt: TGTGCCACCTGCCCCCGGCAGGGAATCCCAGATACGCAGTATTTT; cdr3_aa: CATCPRQGIPDTQYF
v_call: TRBV30; j_call: TRBJ1-2; clone_size: .; d_call: .; cdr3_nt: TGTGCCTGGAGTGTATCTGTGTCTGGCTACACCTTC; cdr3_aa: CAWSVSVSGYTF
v_call: TRBV2; j_call: TRBJ1-6; clone_size: .; d_call: .; cdr3_nt: TGTGCCAGCAGCGGACAGAGCTCCTATAATTCACCCCTCCACTTT; cdr3_aa: CASSGQSSYNSPLHF
v_call: TRBV19; j_call: TRBJ1-1; clone_size: .; d_call: .; cdr3_nt: TGTGCCAGTAGCCTTAAACAGGGTGGGACTGAAGCTTTCTTT; cdr3_aa: CASSLKQGGTEAFF